This T cell receptor beta chain was sequenced in a study of somatic mutations in cytotoxic T cells in rheumatoid arthritis (dated by TCRdb to 2016 to 2017). About the study as a whole: Peripheral blood (approximately 32 ml EDTA) was collected from patients immediately after diagnosis and before any treatment began. A FACSAria II or Sony SH800 was used to flow-sort some V beta antibody-stained T-cell populations at nearly 100% purity, and TCRB sequencing was also done on sorted V beta1+ cells. The study asked whether expanded CD8+ T-cell clones in newly diagnosed, untreated rheumatoid arthritis carry somatic mutations, and used TCRB deep sequencing to characterize clonality. TCRB deep sequencing covered 65 patients with rheumatoid arthritis along with 15 to 20 healthy controls. Patient and control groups had essentially identical median ages.

The research as a whole found: The antigen targets of the expanded CD8+ clones were unknown, and absence from virus-specific databases did not rule out viral specificity. There was no significant difference in CD8+ T-cell clonality between rheumatoid arthritis patients and age-matched healthy controls. In patients, CD8+ clonality rose with age (Spearman r ~ 0.49), which was not the case in healthy controls. In about an eighth of the 65 patients the largest CD8+ clone exceeded 20% of CD8+ cells, and several identical CD8+ TCRB sequences were shared between blood and synovial fluid.

Sequencing of TCRB CDR3 was done on genomic DNA with the immunoSEQ assay. The source study handled its data this way. When patient CD8+ clones exceeding 1% were checked against published virus-specific TCRB sequences, only a few matched. Only productive TCRB rearrangements were included in the analyses. Clonality was calculated as a Shannon entropy-based productive clonality index, and a clone was defined by a unique TCRB CDR3 sequence. To calculate repertoire overlap between two samples, the template counts of each clone were considered relative to each sample's total templates. V-gene usage measured by flow cytometry correlated with TCRB sequencing V-gene usage, with a Spearman r of around 0.62. TCRdb re-hosts the immuneACCESS table, in-frame sequences only. Its copies lack some clones; in the studies checked, an unresolved V gene accounts for under half of them, and the cause for the rest is not known. V and J calls plus clone size are reproduced from that table; the DNA served to infer D and trimming. The table for this sample lists 15,000 or so clones; around nine tenths of them were counted only once. The biggest ten clones account for over 15% of the sample.

This clone has just a few counts. The target of this receptor is not known. Per-nucleotide qualities are absent, and no much larger clonotype sits a single base away. CD4+ and CD8+ cells were isolated by positive magnetic bead selection on an AutoMACS, and purity was checked by flow cytometry. Isolation of peripheral blood mononuclear cells was done through Ficoll-Paque PLUS density gradient separation. DNA was extracted from CD4-enriched, CD8-enriched or PBMC samples with Nucleospin Tissue or Tissue XS kits and quantified with a Qubit 2.0 fluorometer. The source material was CD4+ T cells sorted from blood. The source of this sequence is an older man with rheumatoid arthritis.

The CDR3 here reads CASRGTSGRPDTQYF. The nucleotide sequence is TGTGCCAGCAGGGGGACTAGCGGGAGACCAGATACGCAGTATTTT. The V and J segments used are TRBV6-5 and TRBJ2-3; 14 of the junction bases match TRBD2. Based on the germline V gene, the CDR1 and CDR2 sequences are MNHEY and SVGAGI. Counted from cysteine to phenylalanine, this CDR3 has 15 amino acids. The CDR3 DNA has 45 bases and is translated from base 1. Here V drops 6 bases and J drops 4 bases, and the junction holds 3 bases not matched to any gene.